This TCR beta chain was captured by sequencing in a study of blood T cell repertoires in COVID-19. Produced via immunoSEQ multiplex PCR; TCRdb's table is partial and in-frame only. The sample includes 650,000 to 800,000 clones, about 87% of them seen just once. Trimming took off 3 bases at V and 5 bases at J, with 12 bases between the two ends. The germline V gene has CDR1 SGHNT and CDR2 YENEEA. This CDR3 is built from 14 residues. Material for sequencing was peripheral blood. This TCR was sampled from a woman between 18 and 29 years old with acute or convalescent COVID-19. The chain combines TRBV11-3 with TRBJ2-3, with no clear D. DNA of the CDR3: TGTGCCAGCAGCTTGGCCCGATCGGGAGATACGCAGTATTTT. It yields the protein CASSLARSGDTQYF.